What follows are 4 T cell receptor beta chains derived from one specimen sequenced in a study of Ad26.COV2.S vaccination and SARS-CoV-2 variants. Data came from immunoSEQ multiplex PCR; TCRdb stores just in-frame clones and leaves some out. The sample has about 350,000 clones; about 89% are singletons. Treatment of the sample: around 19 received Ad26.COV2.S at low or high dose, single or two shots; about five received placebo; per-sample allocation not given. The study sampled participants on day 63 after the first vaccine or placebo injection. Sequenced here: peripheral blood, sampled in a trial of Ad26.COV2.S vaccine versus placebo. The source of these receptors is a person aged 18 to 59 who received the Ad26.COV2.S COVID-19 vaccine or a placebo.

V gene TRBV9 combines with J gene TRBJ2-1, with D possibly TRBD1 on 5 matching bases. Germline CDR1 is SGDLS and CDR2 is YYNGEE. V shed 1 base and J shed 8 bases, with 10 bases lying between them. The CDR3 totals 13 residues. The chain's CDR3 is CASSVQGFHEQFF. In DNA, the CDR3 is TGTGCCAGCAGCGTACAGGGATTCCATGAGCAGTTCTTC.

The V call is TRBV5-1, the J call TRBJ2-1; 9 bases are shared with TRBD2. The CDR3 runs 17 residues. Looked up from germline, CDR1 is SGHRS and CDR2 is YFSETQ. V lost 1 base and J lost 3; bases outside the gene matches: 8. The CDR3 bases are TGCGCCAGCAGCTTGATGGCCCTAGCGGGGAGCTACAATGAGCAGTTCTTC. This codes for CASSLMALAGSYNEQFF. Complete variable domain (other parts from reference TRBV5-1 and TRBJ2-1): KAGVTQTPRYLIKTRGQQVTLSCSPISGHRSVSWYQQTPGQGLQFLFEYFSETQRNKGNFPGRFSGRQFSNSRSEMNVSTLELGDSALYLCASSLMALAGSYNEQFFGPGTRLTVL.

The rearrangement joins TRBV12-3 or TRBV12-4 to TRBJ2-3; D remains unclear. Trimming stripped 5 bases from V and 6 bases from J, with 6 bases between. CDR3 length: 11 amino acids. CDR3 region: CASSPKDTQYF. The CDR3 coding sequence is TGTGCCAGCAGTCCCAAGGATACGCAGTATTTT.

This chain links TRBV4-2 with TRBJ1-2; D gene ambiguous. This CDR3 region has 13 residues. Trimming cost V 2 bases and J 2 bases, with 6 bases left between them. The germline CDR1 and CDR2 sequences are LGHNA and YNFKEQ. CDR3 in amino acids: CASSQQANYGYTF. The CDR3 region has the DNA TGTGCCAGCAGCCAACAGGCGAACTATGGCTACACCTTC.